This entry describes one T cell receptor (beta chain). These data originate in a study of shared clonotypes between healthy human individuals. Sequencing was performed with immunoSEQ multiplex PCR; in TCRdb, only in-frame clones are kept and a portion is missing. The sample includes roughly 590,000 clones, around 95% of them seen just once. The naive CD8 subset, CD45RO-negative cells positively selected for CCR7, excluded terminally differentiated effector memory CD45RA+ cells. This receptor was identified in a woman aged 25-40 years in good health. The material sequenced was naive CD8+ T cells sorted from blood.

CDR3 region: CASSLYGNEQFF. The CDR3 bases are TGTGCCAGCAGCTTGTACGGCAATGAGCAGTTCTTC. This chain links TRBV5-6 with TRBJ2-1; D gene uncertain. Trimming removed 1 base from V and 6 bases from J, with 5 bases in between. This CDR3 has 12 amino acids. Germline-derived CDR1 and CDR2 are SGHDT and YYEEEE.